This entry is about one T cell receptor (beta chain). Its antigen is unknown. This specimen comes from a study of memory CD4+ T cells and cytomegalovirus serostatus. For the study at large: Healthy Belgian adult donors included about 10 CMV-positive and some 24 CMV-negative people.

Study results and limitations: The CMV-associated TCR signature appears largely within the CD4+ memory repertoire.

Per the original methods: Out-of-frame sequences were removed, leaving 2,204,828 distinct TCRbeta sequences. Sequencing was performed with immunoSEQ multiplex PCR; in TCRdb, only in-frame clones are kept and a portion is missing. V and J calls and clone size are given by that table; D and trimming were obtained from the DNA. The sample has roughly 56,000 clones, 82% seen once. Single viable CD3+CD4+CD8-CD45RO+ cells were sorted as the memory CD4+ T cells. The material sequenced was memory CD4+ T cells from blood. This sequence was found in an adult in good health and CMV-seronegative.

The CDR3 DNA follows: TGTGCCAGCAGCCCTAGACTAGCGGGGGGGCGGGAGACCCAGTACTTC. This gives the protein CASSPRLAGGRETQYF. The genes are TRBV5-4 and TRBJ2-5; TRBD2 aligns across 14 bases. V was clipped by 4 bases and J by 5 bases; unmatched bases: 7. In germline, CDR1 is SGHNT, CDR2 YYREEE (reference sequence). The CDR3 is made up of 16 amino acids.